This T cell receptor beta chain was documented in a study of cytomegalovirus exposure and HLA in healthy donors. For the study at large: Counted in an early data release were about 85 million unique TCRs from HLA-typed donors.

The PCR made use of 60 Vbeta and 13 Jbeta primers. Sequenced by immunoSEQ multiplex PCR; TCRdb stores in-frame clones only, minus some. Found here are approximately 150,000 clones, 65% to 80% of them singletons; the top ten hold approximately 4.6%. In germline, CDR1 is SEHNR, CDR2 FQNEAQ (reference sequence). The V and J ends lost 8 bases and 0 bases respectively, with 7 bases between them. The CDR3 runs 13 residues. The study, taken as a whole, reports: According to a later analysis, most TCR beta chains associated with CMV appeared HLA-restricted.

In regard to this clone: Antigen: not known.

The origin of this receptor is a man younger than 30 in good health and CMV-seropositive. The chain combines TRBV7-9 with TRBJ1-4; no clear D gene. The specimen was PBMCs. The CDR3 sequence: CASRVSTNEKLFF. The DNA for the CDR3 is TGTGCCAGCCGTGTTTCAACTAATGAAAAACTGTTTTTT. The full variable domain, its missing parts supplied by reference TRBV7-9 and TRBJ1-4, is DTGVSQNPRHKITKRGQNVTFRCDPISEHNRLYWYRQTLGQGPEFLTYFQNEAQLEKSRLLSDRFSAERPKGSFSTLEIQRTEQGDSAMYLCASRVSTNEKLFFGSGTQLSVL.